This T cell receptor (beta chain) originates from a study of blood T cell repertoires in COVID-19. Overall study context: Material from acute and convalescent COVID-19 was sourced from the United States, Italy and Spain. PBMCs, B-cell-depleted T cells, or T cells were the source of the cDNA or gDNA that made up the material.

The V and J ends lost 0 bases and 1 base respectively, with 3 bases between them. CDR3 length: 13 residues. Germline V gene data show CDR1 as MGHRA and CDR2 as YSYEKL. Per the original data handling: It was from reference gene primer amplification that nucleated cell counts were estimated. The method was immunoSEQ multiplex PCR; TCRdb's version includes in-frame clones alone and lacks a portion of them. V and J calls plus clone size are reproduced from that table; the DNA served to infer D and trimming. Here the sample spans some 130,000 clones, 86% being singletons. Seattle's cohort entered during active infection and was followed longitudinally.

This sequence originates from a woman in her seventies with COVID-19, enrolled during active disease. Sequencing was carried out using peripheral blood. This chain links TRBV4-1 with TRBJ1-1; no clear D. Written as DNA, the CDR3 is TGCGCCAGCAGCCAAGATCGGAACACTGAAGCTTTCTTT. Residues: CASSQDRNTEAFF.